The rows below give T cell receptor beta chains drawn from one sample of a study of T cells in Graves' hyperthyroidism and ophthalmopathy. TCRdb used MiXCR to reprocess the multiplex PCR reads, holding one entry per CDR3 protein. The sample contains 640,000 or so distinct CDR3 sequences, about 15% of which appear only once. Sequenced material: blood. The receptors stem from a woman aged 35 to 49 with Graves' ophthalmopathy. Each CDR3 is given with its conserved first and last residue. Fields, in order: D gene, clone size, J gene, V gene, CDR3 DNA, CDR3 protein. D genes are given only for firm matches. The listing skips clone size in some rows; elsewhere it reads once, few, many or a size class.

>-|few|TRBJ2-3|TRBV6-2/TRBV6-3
TGTGCCAGCAGTTACGGGGTCCTGAGCACAGATACGCAGTATTTT
CASSYGVLSTDTQYF
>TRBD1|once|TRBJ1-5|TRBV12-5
TGTGCTAGTGGTTTGGGGTGGGACAGACAGCATTTT
CASGLGWDRQHF
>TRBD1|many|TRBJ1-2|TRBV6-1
TGTGCCAGCAGCCCGGGGACAGGGGCCAAATTCTATGGCTACACCTTC
CASSPGTGAKFYGYTF
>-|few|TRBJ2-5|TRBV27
TGTGCCAGCAGTTCATCAGGGGTGGTAGAGACCCAGTACTTC
CASSSSGVVETQYF
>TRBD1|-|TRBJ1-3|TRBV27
TGTGCCAGCAGTTTAAACAGGGGGCGGGGAAACACCATATATTTT
CASSLNRGRGNTIYF
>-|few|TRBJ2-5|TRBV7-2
TGTGCCAGCAGCTTCCTGGCGGTTGGTCCTGGGGAGACCCAGTACTTC
CASSFLAVGPGETQYF
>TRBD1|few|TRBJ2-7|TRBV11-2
TGTGCCAGCAGCTTTGGGACAGGCCTTTCTAGGGAGCAGTACTTC
CASSFGTGLSREQYF
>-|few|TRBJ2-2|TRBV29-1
TGCAGCGTTACTTCCAACACCGGGGAGCTGTTTTTT
CSVTSNTGELFF
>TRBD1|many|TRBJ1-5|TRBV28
TGTGCCAGCTCCGGGGGACAGGGGGCGAGGCAGCCCCAGCATTTT
CASSGGQGARQPQHF
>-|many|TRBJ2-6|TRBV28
TGTGCCAGCAGAAAACGTGGGGCCAACGTCCTGACTTTC
CASRKRGANVLTF
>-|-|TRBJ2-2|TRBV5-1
TGCGCCAGCAGCTTATATCCGGTCACCGGGGAGCTGTTTTTT
CASSLYPVTGELFF
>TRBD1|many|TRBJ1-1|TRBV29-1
TGCAGCGTTGAGGTCCCAACTACAGGGGTGGGCACTGAAGCTTTCTTT
CSVEVPTTGVGTEAFF
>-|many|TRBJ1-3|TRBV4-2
TGTGCCAGCAGCCGCCACGGGGTTGCTGCTGGAAACACCATATATTTT
CASSRHGVAAGNTIYF
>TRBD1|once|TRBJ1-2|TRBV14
TGTGCCAGCAGCCAAGGACAGGGGGCTATTAACTATGGCTACACCTTC
CASSQGQGAINYGYTF
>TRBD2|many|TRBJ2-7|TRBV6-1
TGTGCCAGCACCCAGGGGACTAGCCGCCACTACGAGCAGTACTTC
CASTQGTSRHYEQYF
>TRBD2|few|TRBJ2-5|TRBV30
TGTGCCTGGAGTGTCAAGCGGGAGGCCCGGGAGACCCAGTACTTC
CAWSVKREARETQYF
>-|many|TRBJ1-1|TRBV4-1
TGCGCCAGCAGGAGGGACGTGAACACTGAAGCTTTCTTT
CASRRDVNTEAFF
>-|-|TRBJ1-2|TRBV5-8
TGTGCCAGCAGCCCCAAGGGGGGGGCCTATGGCTACACCTTC
CASSPKGGAYGYTF
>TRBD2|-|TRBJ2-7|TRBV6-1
TGTGCCAGCACCCAGGCGGGGGACTCACCCCTCCACTTC
CASTQAGDSPLHF
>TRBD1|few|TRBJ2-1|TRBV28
TGTGCCAGCAGTTTCAGGGGGCCTTCCTACAATGAGCAGTTCTTC
CASSFRGPSYNEQFF
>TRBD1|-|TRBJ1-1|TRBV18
TGTGCCAGCTCACCAGGAGGGGGCCCCGGTGAAGCTTCCTTT
CASSPGGGPGEASF
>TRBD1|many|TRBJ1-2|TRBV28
TGTGCCAGCAGCGTGACAGGGAGAGGGTACACCTTC
CASSVTGRGYTF
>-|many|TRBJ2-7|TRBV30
TGTGCCTGGAGTGGTCGGGGCGCACCCTACGAGCAGTACTTC
CAWSGRGAPYEQYF
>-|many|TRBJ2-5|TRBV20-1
TGCAGCGGGGGCCGACCACGCCAAGAGACCCAGTACTTC
CSGGRPRQETQYF
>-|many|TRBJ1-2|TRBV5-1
TGCGCCAGCAGCCCCGAGATGGTAGACTATGGCTACACCTTC
CASSPEMVDYGYTF
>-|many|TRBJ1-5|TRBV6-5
TGTGCCAGCAGTCCGGTAGGGAGGAGCAATCAGCCCCAGCATTTT
CASSPVGRSNQPQHF
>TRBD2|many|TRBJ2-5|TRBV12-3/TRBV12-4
TGTGCCAGCAGTCCGGGAGGGGTACAAGAGACCCAGTACTTC
CASSPGGVQETQYF
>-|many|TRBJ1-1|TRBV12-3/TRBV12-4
TGTGCCAGCAGCCTTCTAAGGAACACTGAAGCTTTCTTT
CASSLLRNTEAFF
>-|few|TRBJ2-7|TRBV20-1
TGCAGTGCTAGAGCCCCGACGGGCTCCTACGAGCAGTACTTC
CSARAPTGSYEQYF
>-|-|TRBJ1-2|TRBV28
TGTGCCAGCAGTTCAGGGGAGGGAAACTATGGCTACACCTTC
CASSSGEGNYGYTF
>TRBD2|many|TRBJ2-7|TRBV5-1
TGCGCCAGCAGCCTCCGGACTAGCGGTCCTTCTTACGAGCAGTACTTC
CASSLRTSGPSYEQYF
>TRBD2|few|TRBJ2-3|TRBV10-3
TGTGCCATCAGTGAATCGGCAGCGGGAGTCACAGATACGCAGTATTTT
CAISESAAGVTDTQYF
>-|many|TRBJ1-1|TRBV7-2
TGTGCCAGCAGCCCCATATGGGCAGGGAACACTGAAGCTTTCTTT
CASSPIWAGNTEAFF
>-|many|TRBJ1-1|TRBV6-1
TGTGCCAGCAGTGAGGATCCTGGGGACACTGAAGCTTTCTTT
CASSEDPGDTEAFF
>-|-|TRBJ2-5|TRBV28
TGTGCCAGCAGTGGAGGGCTGGGTCGAGAGACCCAGTACTTC
CASSGGLGRETQYF
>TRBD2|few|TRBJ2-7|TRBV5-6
TGTGCCAGCAGCCAGTTTACTAGCGGGAAGTGGTACGAGCAGTACTTC
CASSQFTSGKWYEQYF
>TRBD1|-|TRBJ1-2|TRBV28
TGTGCCAGCAGTTTACCACAGGGGAAGAGGGGCTACACCTTC
CASSLPQGKRGYTF
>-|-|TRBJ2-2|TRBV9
TGTGCCAGCAGCGTTGACGGCGGCACCGGGGAGCTGTTTTTT
CASSVDGGTGELFF
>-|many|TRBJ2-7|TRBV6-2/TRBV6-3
TGTGCCAACCCGACCCGGACGTTCCGGGGCTACGAGCAGTACTTC
CANPTRTFRGYEQYF
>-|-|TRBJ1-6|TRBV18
TGTGCCAGCTCACCCGGCTATAATTCACCCCTCCACTTT
CASSPGYNSPLHF
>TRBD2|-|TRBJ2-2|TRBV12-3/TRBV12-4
TGTGCCAGCACTCTGACTAGCTGGGGGGAGCTGTTTTTT
CASTLTSWGELFF
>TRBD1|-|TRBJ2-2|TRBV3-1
TGTGCCAGCAGTCCTAGAGGACAGGGGGCCACCGGGGAGCTGTTTTTT
CASSPRGQGATGELFF
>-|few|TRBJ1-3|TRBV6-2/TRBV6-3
TGTGCCAGCAGTTACGTGAAGGGGAGCTCTGGAAACACCATATATTTT
CASSYVKGSSGNTIYF
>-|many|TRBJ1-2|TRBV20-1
TGCAGTGCCACGGCGGGTTATGGCTACACCTTC
CSATAGYGYTF
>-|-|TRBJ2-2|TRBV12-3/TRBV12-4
TGTGCCAGCACCCCAGGGCTGGCGGAGCTGTTTTTT
CASTPGLAELFF
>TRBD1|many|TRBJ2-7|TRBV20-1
TGCAGTGCTAGGGGGGACAGCGCGACACCCTACGAGCAGTACTTC
CSARGDSATPYEQYF